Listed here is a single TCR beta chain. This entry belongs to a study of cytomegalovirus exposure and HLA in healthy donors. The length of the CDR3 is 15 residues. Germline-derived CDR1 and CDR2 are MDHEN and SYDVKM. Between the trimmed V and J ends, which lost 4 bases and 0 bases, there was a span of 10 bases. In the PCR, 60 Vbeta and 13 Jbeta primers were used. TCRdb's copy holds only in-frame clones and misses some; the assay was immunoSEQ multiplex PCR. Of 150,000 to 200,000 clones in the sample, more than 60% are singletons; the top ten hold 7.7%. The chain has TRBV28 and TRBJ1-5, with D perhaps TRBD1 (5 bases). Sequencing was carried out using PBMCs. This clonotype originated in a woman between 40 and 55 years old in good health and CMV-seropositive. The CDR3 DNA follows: TGTGCCAGCAGTTCAGACAGTTATAGCAATCAGCCCCAGCATTTT. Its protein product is CASSSDSYSNQPQHF.